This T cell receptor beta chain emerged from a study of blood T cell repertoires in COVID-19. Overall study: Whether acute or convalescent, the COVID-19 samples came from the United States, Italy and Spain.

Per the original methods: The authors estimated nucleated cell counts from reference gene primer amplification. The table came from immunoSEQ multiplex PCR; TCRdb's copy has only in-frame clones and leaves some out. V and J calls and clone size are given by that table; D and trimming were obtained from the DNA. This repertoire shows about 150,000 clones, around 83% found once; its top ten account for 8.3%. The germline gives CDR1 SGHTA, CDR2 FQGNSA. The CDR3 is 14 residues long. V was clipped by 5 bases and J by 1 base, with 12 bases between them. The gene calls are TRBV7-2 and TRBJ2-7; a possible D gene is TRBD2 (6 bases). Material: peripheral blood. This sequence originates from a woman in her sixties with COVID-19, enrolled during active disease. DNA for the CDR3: TGTGCCAGCAGCCAAACACTAGCATCCTACGAGCAGTACTTC. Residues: CASSQTLASYEQYF.